The clone carrying this T cell receptor beta chain was counted only a few times. Its antigen remains unidentified. This record belongs to a study of cytomegalovirus exposure and HLA in healthy donors. The PCR made use of 60 Vbeta and 13 Jbeta primers. Assay used: immunoSEQ multiplex PCR; TCRdb lists only in-frame clones, some missing. The table lists tens of thousands of clones, under 70% of them singletons, with around 6% in the top ten. Points from the study as a whole: The study put roughly 160 TCR beta chains on its list as cytomegalovirus-associated. Previously analyzed data showed that most TCR beta V segments were productive at a frequency of about 90% or about 30%. High sensitivity and specificity were reportedly achieved when the classifier diagnosed cytomegalovirus status. In a later analysis, CMV-associated beta chains were mostly HLA-associated, it appeared.

CDR3 length: 14 amino acids. V shed 6 bases and J shed 0 bases, with 6 bases lying between them. CDR1 is MDHEN and CDR2 is SYDVKM in the germline V gene. The specimen sequenced was PBMCs. The sequence was collected from a man between 25 and 39 years old in good health and CMV-seropositive. V and J are TRBV28 and TRBJ2-6, with D possibly TRBD2 on 5 matching bases. This CDR3 reads CASRAASGANVLTF. In DNA, the CDR3 is TGTGCCAGCAGAGCGGCCTCTGGGGCCAACGTCCTGACTTTC.